The 27 T cell receptor beta chains below come from one sample, sequenced in a study of beta chain features in type 1 diabetes. Study findings and constraints: In every one of the four CD4+ subsets, TCRB CDR3s were moderately but significantly shorter in Type 1 diabetes patients.

No cognate antigen is known for these TCRs. Expressed TCRB transcripts were sequenced after all isolated RNA was converted to cDNA. Some clones are missing from TCRdb's copy, which holds only in-frame ones; the method was immunoSEQ multiplex PCR. The data show about 700,000 clones, around 15% seen once. The sequenced material came from naive CD4+ T cells from blood. Every receptor here comes from a man aged 18 to 30 with type 1 diabetes.

The sample holds a few counts of this clone. This chain links TRBV18 with TRBJ1-1, with TRBD1 matching over 7 bases. There are 16 residues in the CDR3. Germline loops: CDR1 KGHSH, CDR2 LQKENI. V lost 4 bases, J lost 5 bases, and 13 bases stayed unmatched. DNA for the CDR3: TGTGCCAGCTCACTATATGACAGGGCCCCTTCGACTGAAGCTTTCTTT. Protein product: CASSLYDRAPSTEAFF.

This clone was observed a handful of times. The chain links TRBV30 to TRBJ2-2; D remains unclear. Deletions cut 0 bases from V and 2 bases from J, with 10 bases between. CDR1 is GTSNPN and CDR2 is SVGIG in the germline V gene (reference sequence). The CDR3 loop spans 15 amino acids. DNA for the CDR3: TGTGCCTGGAGTGTAAGTCCCCTAAACACCGGGGAGCTGTTTTTT. Translated, it gives CAWSVSPLNTGELFF.

The chain uses TRBV28 and TRBJ1-5; D ambiguous. Germline V lookup: CDR1 MDHEN, CDR2 SYDVKM. The CDR3 consists of 12 residues. V was trimmed by 5 bases and J by 3 bases, leaving 5 bases between them. This CDR3 reads CASSGPNQPQHF. The CDR3 coding sequence is TGTGCCAGCAGTGGTCCCAATCAGCCCCAGCATTTT.

This clone was seen only a few times. The chain couples TRBV27 to TRBJ1-6, with D possibly matching TRBD1 (6 bases). Germline loops: CDR1 MNHEY, CDR2 SMNVEV (reference sequence). The CDR3 contains 13 residues. The ends were cut back, 7 bases at V and 5 bases at J, with 9 bases in the middle. CDR3 sequence: CASKQGDNSPLHF. CDR3 DNA: TGTGCCAGCAAACAGGGAGATAATTCACCCCTCCACTTT.

The chain uses TRBV29-1 and TRBJ2-5; 7 bases map to TRBD2. Unmatched junction bases numbered 8, after V lost 7 bases and J lost 0 bases. CDR3 length: 14 amino acids. Germline V CDR1 and CDR2: SQVTM, ANQGSEA. CDR3 region: CSAITGTNQETQYF. The CDR3 coding sequence is TGCAGCGCCATTACCGGGACTAACCAAGAGACCCAGTACTTC.

In this sample, this clone turned up a few times. The rearrangement links TRBV11-3 to TRBJ1-4; TRBD1 matches 7 bases. J lost 5 bases, V lost 7 bases, and 4 bases had no gene match. Germline values: CDR1 SGHNT, CDR2 YENEEA. The length of the CDR3 is 13 residues. As DNA, the CDR3 is TGTGCCAGCACCGCGACAGGGAATGAAAAACTGTTTTTT. Amino acids: CASTATGNEKLFF.

The V and J genes are TRBV18 and TRBJ1-4; the D gene is possibly TRBD1 (5 bases). Trimming stripped 0 bases from V and 8 bases from J, with 10 bases between. Germline loops: CDR1 KGHSH, CDR2 LQKENI. The CDR3 runs 14 residues. The CDR3 loop reads CASSPPGEWEKLFF. Written as DNA, the CDR3 is TGTGCCAGCTCACCACCGGGGGAGTGGGAAAAACTGTTTTTT.

The rearrangement joins TRBV5-4 to TRBJ2-3; TRBD2 matches at 7 bases. V gave up 4 bases and J gave up 0 bases; unmatched junction bases: 8. CDR3 length equals 16 residues. Germline loops: CDR1 SGHNT, CDR2 YYREEE (reference sequence). The CDR3 sequence is CASSPTGGASTDTQYF. CDR3 DNA: TGTGCCAGCAGCCCGACGGGAGGAGCAAGCACAGATACGCAGTATTTT.

This clone came up a few times. The J gene is TRBJ2-7, the V gene TRBV18; possibly TRBD1 for D (5 bases). The CDR3 totals 12 residues. The germline CDR1 and CDR2 sequences are KGHSH and LQKENI. With 6 bases removed from V and 6 bases from J, the gap between germline ends came to 12 bases. The CDR3 protein is CASSAQVGEQYF. The DNA for the CDR3 is TGTGCCAGCTCGGCACAGGTTGGCGAGCAGTACTTC.

This clone has a single count. The chain is built from TRBV20-1 and TRBJ1-2, with D perhaps TRBD1 (6 bases). The V gene lost 6 bases and the J gene lost 6 bases, with 11 bases spanning the gap. From germline, CDR1 is DFQATT and CDR2 SNEGSKA (reference sequence). CDR3 length: 11 amino acids. CDR3 coding DNA: TGCAGTGCCACCAAGGGGGATGGCTACACCTTC. Its protein product is CSATKGDGYTF.

The rearrangement links TRBV4-1 to TRBJ2-2; tentative D call: TRBD1 (6 bases). Germline CDR1 reads MGHRA; CDR2 reads YSYEKL. There are 16 residues in the CDR3. The V end lost 0 bases, the J end lost 4 bases, and 12 bases lay between the germline ends. The CDR3 coding sequence is TGCGCCAGCAGCCAAGAAGGGGGAGCTCTCACCGGGGAGCTGTTTTTT. Translating it yields CASSQEGGALTGELFF.

V and J are TRBV5-4 and TRBJ2-3; D unresolved. The V and J ends lost 4 bases and 0 bases respectively, with 6 bases between them. Germline CDR1 SGHNT, CDR2 YYREEE (reference sequence). The CDR3 is 13 amino acids. CDR3 DNA sequence: TGTGCCAGCAGCGCCACTAGCACAGATACGCAGTATTTT. This codes for CASSATSTDTQYF.

V is TRBV7-9 and J is TRBJ1-4, with D hard to call. This CDR3 has 13 residues. V lost 0 bases and J 8 bases, leaving 7 bases between the germline ends. CDR1 and CDR2 from the germline V gene are SEHNR and FQNEAQ (reference sequence). CDR3 protein: CASSLAPEEKLFF. The CDR3 nucleotides read TGTGCCAGCAGCTTAGCCCCGGAGGAAAAACTGTTTTTT.

The chain combines TRBV27 with TRBJ2-7; perhaps D is TRBD1 or TRBD2 (5 bases each). CDR3 size: 16 residues. The V gene lost 0 bases and the J gene lost 2 bases, with 14 bases spanning the gap. The germline V gene has CDR1 MNHEY and CDR2 SMNVEV (reference sequence). The CDR3 reads CASSLSSTAATYEQYF. In DNA, the CDR3 is TGTGCCAGCAGTTTATCGTCGACAGCGGCGACCTACGAGCAGTACTTC.

Only a few counts were recorded for this clone. Compared with germline, one end of the junction differs, possibly owing to a read error. The genes are TRBV5-8 and TRBJ2-2, with TRBD2 identical over 11 bases. CDR1 is SGHTS and CDR2 is YDEGEE in the germline V gene. The CDR3 covers 16 residues. The CDR3 region has the DNA TGTGCCAGCCGCTTAGCGGGGGGGCCCGGCACCGGGGAGCTGTTTTTT. It specifies CASRLAGGPGTGELFF.

As regards this clone: In this CDR3 the conserved last residue, phenylalanine or tryptophan, is missing, so a read error is likely. The V and J genes are TRBV7-2 and TRBJ2-7; D gene ambiguous. The CDR3 sequence is 15 residues long. Trimming took off 4 bases at V and 7 bases at J, with 20 bases between the two ends. CDR1 and CDR2 (germline): SGHTA, FQGNSA. The CDR3 bases are TGTGCCAGCAGCTCCACGCGGTCCCCGGTCGAGGAGCAGTACCTC. It codes for CASSSTRSPVEEQYL.

This chain links TRBV30 with TRBJ1-6; D remains ambiguous. CDR1 is GTSNPN, CDR2 SVGIG, per germline (reference sequence). Trimming pared 0 bases from V and 9 bases from J, leaving 21 bases between. The CDR3 is made up of 17 amino acids. Here the CDR3 DNA reads TGTGCCTGGAGTGTCCCCGTGTTCGCCGGGTTGGGTTCACCCCTCCACTTT. Protein product: CAWSVPVFAGLGSPLHF. The whole variable domain, remainder taken from reference TRBV30 and TRBJ1-6, is SQTIHQWPATLVQPVGSPLSLECTVEGTSNPNLYWYRQAAGRGLQLLFYSVGIGQISSEVPQNLSASRPQDRQFILSSKKLLLSDSGFYLCAWSVPVFAGLGSPLHFGNGTRLTVT.

This clone was seen a few times. The V and J genes are TRBV7-2 and TRBJ1-5, with D perhaps TRBD1 (5 bases). The CDR3 length is 16 residues. Trimming took 3 bases from V and 2 from J, leaving 14 bases between them. Germline CDR1 reads SGHTA; CDR2 reads FQGNSA. DNA of the CDR3: TGTGCCAGCAGCTTCACAGGACCGGTCGGCAATCAGCCCCAGCATTTT. Translated, it gives CASSFTGPVGNQPQHF.

There are a few counts of this clone. This chain links TRBV19 with TRBJ2-3; 9 bases agree with TRBD2. Germline CDR1 is LNHDA and CDR2 is SQIVND (reference sequence). This CDR3 contains 15 residues. The J segment lost 3 bases and the V segment lost 3 bases, leaving 4 bases of the junction unmatched. This CDR3 is CASSIISGGTDTQYF. CDR3 in DNA: TGTGCCAGTAGTATCATTAGCGGGGGAACAGATACGCAGTATTTT.

This clone was seen a handful of times. Other DNA sequences within the sample encode an identical CDR3. The chain is built from TRBV10-3 and TRBJ2-5; maybe TRBD1 (5 bases). The germline V and J ends were trimmed by 3 bases and 3 bases, with 8 bases remaining between them. There are 13 residues in the CDR3. From germline, CDR1 is ENHRY and CDR2 SYGVKD. Here the CDR3 reads CAISEGVEETQYF. CDR3 coding DNA: TGTGCCATCAGTGAAGGGGTGGAAGAGACCCAGTACTTC.

This clone turned up a few times. The chain carries TRBV29-1 and TRBJ1-2, with 7 bases identical to TRBD1. Germline lookup yields CDR1 SQVTM and CDR2 ANQGSEA. After removal of 4 bases from V and 4 bases from J, the junction contained 6 bases not matched to a gene. The length of the CDR3 is 13 residues. CDR3 region: CSVGETGTYGYTF. In nucleotides, the CDR3 is TGCAGCGTTGGAGAGACAGGGACCTATGGCTACACCTTC.

The J gene is TRBJ2-1, the V gene TRBV4-1, with 13 bases aligning to TRBD2. The germline V gene encodes CDR1 MGHRA and CDR2 YSYEKL. The CDR3 is made up of 15 amino acids. Trimming removed 7 bases from V and 7 bases from J; junction bases left unmatched: 7. CDR3 sequence reads: CASTPTTSGGNEQFF. CDR3 DNA sequence: TGCGCCAGCACCCCAACGACTAGCGGGGGGAATGAGCAGTTCTTC.

J is TRBJ1-2 and V is TRBV9; D remains ambiguous. Germline V gene sequence: CDR1 SGDLS, CDR2 YYNGEE. This CDR3 spans 14 amino acids. Trimming removed 3 bases at V and 4 bases at J, with 13 bases between. The CDR3 DNA follows: TGTGCCAGCAGCGCTGGCTCAGGTTCCTATGGCTACACCTTC. Translating gives CASSAGSGSYGYTF. Using reference TRBV9 and TRBJ1-2 for the parts outside the CDR3, the full variable domain is DSGVTQTPKHLITATGQRVTLRCSPRSGDLSVYWYQQSLDQGLQFLIQYYNGEERAKGNILERFSAQQFPDLHSELNLSSLELGDSALYFCASSAGSGSYGYTFGSGTRLTVV.

This chain connects TRBV6-1 to TRBJ2-1; the D is unclear. V was trimmed by 6 bases and J by 6 bases, leaving 15 bases between them. The CDR3 runs to 14 residues. CDR1 and CDR2 from the germline V gene are MNHNS and SASEGT. The CDR3 DNA is TGTGCCAGCAGATTAACGCAGCCGACCAATGAGCAGTTCTTC. Residues: CASRLTQPTNEQFF.

A few counts support this clone. The chain recombines TRBV6-5 with TRBJ1-3; TRBD1 is a possible D gene (6 bases). This CDR3 contains 14 residues. V lost 6 bases and J lost 4, with 13 bases in between. From germline, CDR1 is MNHEY and CDR2 SVGAGI. Here the CDR3 DNA reads TGTGCCAGCAGACAGGGCCTCTCAGGAAACACCATATATTTT. Amino acid sequence: CASRQGLSGNTIYF.

This clone was counted a few times. The rearrangement links TRBV7-2 to TRBJ2-5; D unresolved. CDR3 size: 13 residues. V lost 1 base to trimming and J lost 0 bases, with 3 bases between them. CDR1 SGHTA and CDR2 FQGNSA come from the germline V gene. DNA of the CDR3: TGTGCCAGCAGCTTAGTGAACCAAGAGACCCAGTACTTC. It codes for CASSLVNQETQYF.

This chain connects TRBV6-6 to TRBJ1-5; TRBD1 is a possible D gene (6 bases). The germline V gene has CDR1 MNHNY and CDR2 SVGAGI (reference sequence). V shed 6 bases and J shed 4 bases, with 13 bases lying between them. CDR3 length: 14 residues. For the CDR3, the DNA is TGTGCCAGCAGCGAGCACAGGGTTAATCAGCCCCAGCATTTT. It codes for CASSEHRVNQPQHF.